This T cell receptor beta chain was observed in a study of T cells after posttransplantation cyclophosphamide. The CDR3 covers 14 residues. CDR1 and CDR2 (germline): SGHNT, YYREEE (reference sequence). The V end was cut by 4 bases, the J end by 6 bases, with 17 bases between. Study-level findings and limits: After PTCy, TRB diversity resembled that of CNI/methotrexate controls. Donor-recipient repertoire similarity was low at 1-2 months, rising over year one.

Sequencing was performed with immunoSEQ multiplex PCR; in TCRdb, only in-frame clones are kept and a portion is missing. Here the sample spans under 25,000 clones, approximately 74% being singletons. Cyclophosphamide on days +3 and +4 followed busulfan-fludarabine conditioning and a marrow graft. In regard to this clone: What it binds is not known.

This sequence originates from a male patient between 25 and 40 years old who received an allogeneic stem cell transplant from a related donor, was CMV-positive, and had acute GVHD only. Among the T cells, some may be from the graft donor. The source was PBMCs, collected after an allogeneic stem cell transplant with post-transplant cyclophosphamide. This chain links TRBV5-4 with TRBJ2-7, with a tentative D call TRBD2 (7 bases). CDR3 sequence: CASSPAGATGEQYF. CDR3 sequence (DNA): TGTGCCAGCAGCCCGGCGGGGGCTACTGGCGAGCAGTACTTC.